This T cell receptor beta chain was identified in a study of shared clonotypes between healthy human individuals. Participating donors were healthy, HIV-negative adults free of recent acute infections or vaccinations. Study outcomes and limitations: Sharing across four donors was highest in naive CD4 (roughly 5%) and lowest in memory CD8 (approximately 0.4%).

Germline V gene data show CDR1 as LNHDA and CDR2 as SQIVND (reference sequence). Between the trimmed V and J ends, which lost 6 bases and 0 bases, there was a span of 12 bases. CDR3 length: 16 residues. Assay execution proceeded at the deep level. When replicate PCRs were run on sorted subsets, they used 150 to 250 ng DNA, 28,000 or so T cell genomes. Libraries were prepared by immunoSEQ multiplex PCR; TCRdb keeps only in-frame clonotypes and omits some of them. The table lists 2 million to 2.5 million clones, 90% to 96% of them singletons. Remarks on this clone: Its antigen is currently unknown. This specimen includes other DNA sequences encoding the same CDR3.

V is TRBV19 and J is TRBJ1-6; D is possibly TRBD1 (5 bases). The clonotype was recovered from a man younger than 30 in good health. Sequenced input: naive CD4+ T cells sorted from blood. The subset is: CD45RA+ positively selected. This CDR3 reads CASSPGGSSYNSPLHF. The CDR3 DNA reads as TGTGCCAGTAGCCCCGGGGGGAGCTCCTATAATTCACCCCTCCACTTT. Variable domain in full (rest from reference TRBV19 and TRBJ1-6): DGGITQSPKYLFRKEGQNVTLSCEQNLNHDAMYWYRQDPGQGLRLIYYSQIVNDFQKGDIAEGYSVSREKKESFPLTVTSAQKNPTAFYLCASSPGGSSYNSPLHFGNGTRLTVT.